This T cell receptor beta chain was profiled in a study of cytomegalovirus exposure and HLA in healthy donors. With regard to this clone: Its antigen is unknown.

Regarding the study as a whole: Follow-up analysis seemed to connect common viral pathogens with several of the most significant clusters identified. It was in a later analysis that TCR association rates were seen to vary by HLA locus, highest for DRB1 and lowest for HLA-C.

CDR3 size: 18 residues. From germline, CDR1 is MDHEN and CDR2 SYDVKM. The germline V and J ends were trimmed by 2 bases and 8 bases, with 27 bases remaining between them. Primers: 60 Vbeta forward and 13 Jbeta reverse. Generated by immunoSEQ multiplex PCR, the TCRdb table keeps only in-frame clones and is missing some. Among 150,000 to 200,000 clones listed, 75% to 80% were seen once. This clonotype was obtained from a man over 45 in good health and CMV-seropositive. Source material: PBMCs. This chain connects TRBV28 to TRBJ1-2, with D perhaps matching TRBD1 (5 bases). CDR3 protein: CASSLPPGVIGDLKGYTF. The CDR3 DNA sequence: TGTGCCAGCAGTTTACCCCCGGGGGTAATAGGGGATTTGAAAGGCTACACCTTC.